This TCR beta chain derives from a study of CD8 T cells in Susac syndrome. It was with random hexamers that about 0.45 to 1 ug RNA was reverse transcribed. TCRdb processed the immunoSEQ multiplex PCR reads anew with MiXCR; each CDR3 protein has one entry. The profile shows 160,000 or so distinct CDR3 sequences, around 94% of them singletons. The TCR comes from a human donor with multiple sclerosis. The material sequenced was CD4+ T cells from PBMCs.

CDR3 nucleotides: TGTGCCAGCAGTGAACACAATCAGCCCCAGCATTTT. This codes for CASSEHNQPQHF. The genes are TRBV25-1 and TRBJ1-5, with D hard to call. V was trimmed by 2 bases and J by 3 bases, leaving 2 bases between them. The CDR3 is 12 residues long. CDR1 is MGHDK and CDR2 is SYGVNS in the germline V gene.